Below, 8 T cell receptor beta chains from the same sample are listed, as sequenced in a study of human T cells and chemical hapten exposure. Described time point: pre-sensitization, week 0. Regarding treatment: therapeutic diphenylcyclopropenone sensitization with weekly scalp DPC. TCRdb reanalysed the RACE reads using MiXCR and keeps one entry per CDR3 protein. The table records over 300,000 distinct CDR3 sequences, roughly 4.6% of them present only once. Sequenced material: whole blood, taken in connection with sensitization to the hapten diphenylcyclopropenone (DPC). The receptors here all came from a woman aged 45-59 years with alopecia areata. Some clones in this sample may be carry-over from other donors' samples.

The table lists this clonotype with a few counts. This chain uses TRBV29-1 with TRBJ2-2, with 7 bases that match TRBD2. Germline V gene sequence: CDR1 SQVTM, CDR2 ANQGSEA. There are 12 residues in the CDR3. The V gene end was trimmed by 4 bases and the J gene end by 7 bases; junction bases not matched to a gene: 3. The chain's CDR3 is CSVGQRGGELFF. The CDR3 DNA follows: TGCAGCGTTGGACAGCGGGGCGGGGAGCTGTTTTTT.

DNA for the CDR3: TGTGCCAGCAGTGAAGCGCTCCAGGGGGCGGGCGGGGAGCTGTTTTTT. Translation: CASSEALQGAGGELFF. V is TRBV2 and J is TRBJ2-2, with TRBD1 identical over 8 bases. The trim removed 0 bases at V and 7 bases at J, leaving 7 bases unmatched. The CDR3 consists of 16 residues. Per the germline V gene, CDR1 is SNHLY and CDR2 is FYNNEI.

This clonotype was picked up a small number of times. The chain carries TRBV18 and TRBJ2-3; 12 positions agree with TRBD2. After removal of 5 bases from V and 6 bases from J, the junction contained 9 bases not matched to a gene. The CDR3 loop spans 16 amino acids. CDR1 and CDR2 from the germline V gene are KGHSH and LQKENI. Written as DNA, the CDR3 is TGTGCCAGCTCAAGCTCACTAGCGGGGGGAGGCGATACGCAGTATTTT. Amino acid sequence: CASSSSLAGGGDTQYF. The complete variable domain, with remaining parts taken from reference TRBV18 and TRBJ2-3, reads NAGVMQNPRHLVRRRGQEARLRCSPMKGHSHVYWYRQLPEEGLKFMVYLQKENIIDESGMPKERFSAEFPKEGPSILRIQQVVRGDSAAYFCASSSSLAGGGDTQYFGPGTRLTVL.

This clonotype was observed many times. This chain uses TRBV28 with TRBJ2-3; TRBD2 matches at 8 bases. J gave up 4 bases and V 4 bases, and 7 bases lay outside the gene matches. Germline V gene lookup returns CDR1 MDHEN and CDR2 SYDVKM. This CDR3 has 15 residues. The CDR3 spells CASSSPGGPPDTQYF. CDR3 coding DNA: TGTGCCAGCAGTTCTCCGGGAGGGCCGCCAGATACGCAGTATTTT. The complete variable domain, with remaining parts taken from reference TRBV28 and TRBJ2-3, reads DVKVTQSSRYLVKRTGEKVFLECVQDMDHENMFWYRQDPGLGLRLIYFSYDVKMKEKGDIPEGYSVSREKKERFSLILESASTNQTSMYLCASSSPGGPPDTQYFGPGTRLTVL.

The sample holds many counts of this clonotype. The rearrangement joins TRBV7-9 to TRBJ2-2, with D maybe TRBD1 (6 bases). Germline assignment: CDR1 SEHNR and CDR2 FQNEAQ (reference sequence). V was trimmed by 2 bases and J by 1 base, leaving 8 bases between them. The CDR3 extends over 15 amino acids. CDR3 coding DNA: TGTGCCAGCAGCTTACCGACAGGGAACACCGGGGAGCTGTTTTTT. Residues: CASSLPTGNTGELFF.

The V gene is TRBV7-9, the J gene TRBJ1-1; weak D call: TRBD1 (5 bases). Looked up from germline, CDR1 is SEHNR and CDR2 is FQNEAQ (reference sequence). This CDR3 spans 11 amino acids. V dropped 1 base and J dropped 11 bases, with 8 bases sitting between them. The chain's CDR3 is CASSLEGVAFF. CDR3 bases: TGTGCCAGCAGCTTAGAAGGGGTGGCTTTCTTT. The full variable domain, its missing parts supplied by reference TRBV7-9 and TRBJ1-1, is DTGVSQNPRHKITKRGQNVTFRCDPISEHNRLYWYRQTLGQGPEFLTYFQNEAQLEKSRLLSDRFSAERPKGSFSTLEIQRTEQGDSAMYLCASSLEGVAFFGQGTRLTVV.

The sample holds many counts of this clonotype. This chain uses TRBV7-6 with TRBJ2-2; TRBD2 matches at 10 bases. Per the germline V gene, CDR1 is SGHVS and CDR2 is FNYEAQ. J gave up 6 bases and V 3 bases, and 16 bases lay outside the gene matches. The CDR3 covers 19 residues. The CDR3 region has the DNA TGTGCCAGCAGCTTTCTAGCGGGAGACGATTCGAGGGTCGCCGGGGAGCTGTTTTTT. It codes for CASSFLAGDDSRVAGELFF. The full variable domain, its missing parts supplied by reference TRBV7-6 and TRBJ2-2, is GAGVSQSPRYKVTKRGQDVALRCDPISGHVSLYWYRQALGQGPEFLTYFNYEAQQDKSGLPNDRFSAERPEGSISTLTIQRTEQRDSAMYRCASSFLAGDDSRVAGELFFGEGSRLTVL.

This clonotype was detected ten times or more. The CDR3 region has the DNA TGTGCCAGCAGGTCTCCGGAACGTCTTTCCTACAATGAGCAGTTCTTC. Translating it yields CASRSPERLSYNEQFF. This chain joins TRBV3-1 and TRBJ2-1; D ambiguous. The V and J ends lost 6 bases and 1 base respectively, with 16 bases between them. The CDR3 runs to 16 residues. Germline V CDR1 and CDR2: LGHDT, YNNKEL (reference sequence).